The clone carrying this T cell receptor (beta chain) has at least ten counts. Its antigen remains unknown. J lost 2 bases, V lost 3 bases, and 3 bases had no gene match. The CDR3 totals 16 residues. The germline gives CDR1 ENHRY, CDR2 SYGVKD. These data originate in a study of T cells in Graves' hyperthyroidism and ophthalmopathy. Study conclusions and caveats: Peripheral blood also featured most of the thyroid clonotypes expanded above 0.001.

Amplified regions were TCR beta CDR3 sequences from RNA transcripts. The HTBI primer set drove a first-round RT-PCR of the TCR CDR3. TCRdb reprocessed the multiplex PCR reads via MiXCR and lists one record per CDR3 protein. The sample records over 350,000 distinct CDR3 sequences, over 12% being singletons. The genes are TRBV10-3 and TRBJ2-1, with 11 nucleotides matching TRBD2. The TCR comes from a young man with Graves' ophthalmopathy. Material for sequencing was blood. The CDR3, as DNA: TGTGCCATCAGTGACTCGGGACTAGCGGCCTACAATGAGCAGTTCTTC. Protein sequence: CAISDSGLAAYNEQFF.